This T cell receptor beta chain stems from a study of blood T cells in healthy people across ages. A few counts support this clonotype. Primed by a sample-barcoded 5' primer and a J-beta primer mix, a second PCR proceeded for about 6 to 11 cycles. Researchers report that a template-switch adaptor with 12 random nucleotides tagged each cDNA molecule. MiXCR, applied by TCRdb to the 5' RACE reads, yields one record per CDR3 protein. There are over a million distinct CDR3 sequences in the sample; around 43% occur only once, and 15% to 20% lies in the top ten. Germline assignment: CDR1 SGHVS and CDR2 FQNEAQ. V gave up 2 bases and J gave up 2 bases; unmatched junction bases: 7. The CDR3 covers 17 residues.

The chain couples TRBV7-8 to TRBJ2-3, with 10 bases aligning to TRBD2. Sequenced input: blood. The clonotype originates from a woman in her fifties or sixties in good health. The CDR3 protein is CASSLSELAGFTDTQYF. The CDR3 DNA reads as TGTGCCAGCAGCTTATCAGAACTAGCGGGATTCACAGATACGCAGTATTTT.